These 4 T cell receptor beta chains share one sample of origin, sequenced in a study of T cells after yellow fever vaccination. TCRdb re-derived calls from the 5' RACE reads in MiXCR, one entry per CDR3 protein. The sample shows nearly 30,000 distinct CDR3 sequences, around 5% of them seen only once. This specimen consisted of CD8+ T cells sorted from PBMCs, obtained 10 days after the yellow fever booster vaccination. The origin of the receptors is a young man who received the YFV17D yellow fever vaccine.

This clonotype was picked up many times. The chain has TRBV7-9 and TRBJ2-1, with D possibly TRBD1 on 6 matching bases. The V gene lost 6 bases and the J gene lost 2 bases, with 20 bases spanning the gap. This CDR3 has 17 amino acids. Germline-derived CDR1 and CDR2 are SEHNR and FQNEAQ (reference sequence). The CDR3 reads CASSKWKDRKTYNEQFF. The CDR3 region has the DNA TGTGCCAGCAGTAAATGGAAGGACAGAAAGACCTACAATGAGCAGTTCTTC. The full variable domain, completed using reference TRBV7-9 and TRBJ2-1, is DTGVSQNPRHKITKRGQNVTFRCDPISEHNRLYWYRQTLGQGPEFLTYFQNEAQLEKSRLLSDRFSAERPKGSFSTLEIQRTEQGDSAMYLCASSKWKDRKTYNEQFFGPGTRLTVL.

At least ten counts were recorded for this clonotype. The chain is built from TRBV10-3 and TRBJ2-6; no reliable D call. The germline V gene has CDR1 ENHRY and CDR2 SYGVKD. The CDR3 loop spans 16 amino acids. V lost 4 bases and J lost 0, with 10 bases in between. In DNA form, the CDR3 reads TGTGCCATCAGTGGTGGAGATTACTCTGGGGCCAACGTCCTGACTTTC. It yields the protein CAISGGDYSGANVLTF.

This clonotype was recorded at least ten times. The chain links TRBV29-1 to TRBJ2-5; D is unresolved. This CDR3 region has 13 residues. Trimming pared 7 bases from V and 1 base from J, leaving 13 bases between. The germline V gene encodes CDR1 SQVTM and CDR2 ANQGSEA. CDR3 bases: TGCAGCGGGTTGGAAGACTTCCAAGAGACCCAGTACTTC. Translated, it gives CSGLEDFQETQYF. Drawing the rest from reference TRBV29-1 and TRBJ2-5, the complete variable domain is SAVISQKPSRDICQRGTSLTIQCQVDSQVTMMFWYRQQPGQSLTLIATANQGSEATYESGFVIDKFPISRPNLTFSTLTVSNMSPEDSSIYLCSGLEDFQETQYFGPGTRLLVL.

This clonotype was seen ten or more times. The CDR3 here is CASSDGQQYNEQFF. DNA for the CDR3: TGTGCCAGCAGTGACGGACAGCAATACAATGAGCAGTTCTTC. V and J are TRBV2 and TRBJ2-1, with D possibly matching TRBD1 (6 bases). The CDR3 length is 14 residues. From germline, CDR1 is SNHLY and CDR2 FYNNEI. V was cut by 3 bases and J by 4 bases, with 10 bases left in between.